This T cell receptor (beta chain) was recovered during a study of post-analysis software for immune sequencing data. Looking at the study overall: Relapsing-remitting, secondary progressive and progressive-relapsing courses of multiple sclerosis were included. General observations from the study: Diversity measured as normalized Chao1 was significantly lower in multiple sclerosis patients than in controls. Strong co-clustering by F measure was evident for samples that had been prepared in the same batch.

This clonotype was counted a few times. Its antigen is undetermined. Sequencing libraries made from TCR beta cDNA carried unique molecular identifiers. TCRdb reprocessed the PCR reads via MiXCR and lists one record per CDR3 protein. The data show some 500,000 distinct CDR3 sequences, with around 40% seen just once and around 10% held by the top ten. The clonotype originates from a girl aged 5 to 17 with multiple sclerosis. Sequencing input: blood.

The CDR3, as DNA: TGTGCCAGCAGTTTTTATCCCGGGAATACGCAGTATTTT. This gives the protein CASSFYPGNTQYF. V and J are TRBV12-3 or TRBV12-4 and TRBJ2-3, with TRBD2 as a possible D gene (5 bases). Between the trimmed V and J ends, which lost 3 bases and 7 bases, there was a span of 11 bases. The CDR3 spans 13 residues.